The source of this T cell receptor (beta chain) is a study of T cell repertoires in cytomegalovirus infection. Background on the study: The authors relied on CMV epitopes, both recently identified HLA-C-restricted and well-studied HLA-B-restricted. Public TCR beta signatures marked donors with CMV infection and the matching HLA. Study-wide results and caveats: People with CMV and the relevant HLA were identified by cumulative public TCR beta family frequency. It was HLA-C-restricted CMV-specific TCR beta clonotypes that dominated the response ex vivo.

Each CDR3 protein gets one entry after TCRdb re-called the reads with MiXCR. The sample lists approximately 120,000 distinct CDR3 sequences; over 30% were seen once. The CDR3 sequence is 16 residues long. The trim removed 2 bases at V and 2 bases at J, leaving 6 bases unmatched. The germline CDR1 and CDR2 sequences are MGHRA and YSYEKL. This clonotype was recorded a few times. What it binds is not known. The starting material was CD8+ T cells from cultured PBMCs, obtained from culture after CMV antigen stimulation. The rearrangement uses TRBV4-1 and TRBJ2-1; the match to TRBD1 covers 7 bases. The origin of this receptor is a human donor in good health (CMV status not recorded). Some clones in this sample may be carry-over from other donors' samples. The CDR3 reads CASSQIHRGAYNEQFF. CDR3 DNA: TGCGCCAGCAGCCAAATCCACAGGGGCGCCTACAATGAGCAGTTCTTC.